The T cell receptor (beta chain) described here comes from a study of graft-versus-host responses after intestinal transplantation. Study details: Recipients obtained multivisceral, liver-intestinal, or isolated intestinal transplants. Recipients uniformly received anti-thymocyte globulin induction, followed by tacrolimus and steroids for roughly 3 years.

Using immunoSEQ multiplex PCR, the repertoire was profiled, and TCRdb retains in-frame clones only, with some absent. Altogether some 87,000 clones are present, roughly 92% being singletons, with the ten largest covering approximately 0.3%. From germline, CDR1 is SGDLS and CDR2 YYNGEE. This CDR3 has 16 residues. J lost 2 bases, V lost 4 bases, and 11 bases had no gene match. On this clone: Its antigen is not known.

The study's findings and limits: Some patients had graft-donor T cell macrochimerism, and their allografts showed high graft-versus-host to host-versus-graft clonal ratios.

This clonotype was sampled from a human donor who received an intestinal transplant. The specimen was unstimulated CD4+ T cells sorted from spleen or lymph node cells, collected before intestinal transplant. This chain joins TRBV9 and TRBJ2-7; 8 bases align to TRBD2. CDR3 nucleotides: TGTGCCAGCAGCCCCCGACCTTTAGCGGGGCCCTACGAGCAGTACTTC. Translating gives CASSPRPLAGPYEQYF.